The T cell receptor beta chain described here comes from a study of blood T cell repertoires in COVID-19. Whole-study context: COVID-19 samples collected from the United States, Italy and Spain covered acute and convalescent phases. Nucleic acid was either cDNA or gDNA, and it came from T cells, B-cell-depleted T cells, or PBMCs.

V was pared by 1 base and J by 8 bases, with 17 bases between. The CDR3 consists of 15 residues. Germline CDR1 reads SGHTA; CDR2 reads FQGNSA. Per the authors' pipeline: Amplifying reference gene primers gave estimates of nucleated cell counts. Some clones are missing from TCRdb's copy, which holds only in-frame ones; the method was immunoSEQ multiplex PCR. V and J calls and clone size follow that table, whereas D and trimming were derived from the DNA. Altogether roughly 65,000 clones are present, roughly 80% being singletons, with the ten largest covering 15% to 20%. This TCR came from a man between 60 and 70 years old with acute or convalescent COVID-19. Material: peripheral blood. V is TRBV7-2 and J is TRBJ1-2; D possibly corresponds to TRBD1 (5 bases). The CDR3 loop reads CASSLDVRRVEGYTF. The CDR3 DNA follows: TGTGCCAGCAGCTTAGACGTCCGCAGGGTCGAGGGCTACACCTTC.